These 6 T cell receptor beta chains share one sample of origin, sequenced in a study of blood T cell repertoires in COVID-19. Clones were sequenced by immunoSEQ multiplex PCR, and TCRdb holds only the in-frame ones, with some missing. The sample records approximately 49,000 clones, approximately 80% being singletons. Sequencing was done on a sample of peripheral blood. Receptors were obtained from a woman aged 55-75 years with acute or convalescent COVID-19.

The chain links TRBV9 to TRBJ2-7, with 14 bases that match TRBD2. The CDR3 totals 17 residues. V gave up 0 bases and J gave up 3 bases; unmatched junction bases: 5. Germline loops: CDR1 SGDLS, CDR2 YYNGEE. CDR3 sequence (DNA): TGTGCCAGCAGCGTAGAGGGAGGACTAGCGGGAGGCTACGAGCAGTACTTC. It specifies CASSVEGGLAGGYEQYF. Full variable domain (rest looked up from reference TRBV9 and TRBJ2-7): DSGVTQTPKHLITATGQRVTLRCSPRSGDLSVYWYQQSLDQGLQFLIQYYNGEERAKGNILERFSAQQFPDLHSELNLSSLELGDSALYFCASSVEGGLAGGYEQYFGPGTRLTVT.

The V call is TRBV5-4, the J call TRBJ2-5; TRBD1 might be the D (6 bases). Looked up from germline, CDR1 is SGHNT and CDR2 is YYREEE (reference sequence). V lost 1 base to trimming and J lost 1 base, with 8 bases between them. CDR3 length: 14 residues. For the CDR3, the DNA is TGTGCCAGCAGCTTGAAGGACAGCCAAGAGACCCAGTACTTC. Encoded protein: CASSLKDSQETQYF.

The chain uses TRBV18 and TRBJ2-1; a weak D match, TRBD1 (6 bases). The CDR3 spans 16 residues. Looked up from germline, CDR1 is KGHSH and CDR2 is LQKENI. The V and J ends lost 4 bases and 2 bases respectively, with 15 bases between them. For the CDR3, the DNA is TGTGCCAGCTCACTAATCGACAGGACCACCTACAATGAGCAGTTCTTC. Its translation is CASSLIDRTTYNEQFF.

This rearrangement joins TRBV28 to TRBJ2-1; D uncertain. The V and J ends lost 1 base and 8 bases respectively, with 6 bases between them. Germline V gene lookup returns CDR1 MDHEN and CDR2 SYDVKM. The CDR3 loop spans 12 amino acids. CDR3: CASSLFSYEQFF. CDR3 coding DNA: TGTGCCAGCAGTTTATTTTCCTATGAGCAGTTCTTC.

This clone was seen just once. This sequence joins TRBV11-2 and TRBJ1-1; 9 bases are shared with TRBD1. J was trimmed by 4 bases and V by 3 bases; bases with no gene match: 3. The CDR3 extends over 14 amino acids. CDR1 is SGHAT and CDR2 is FQNNGV in the germline V gene. CDR3 nucleotide sequence: TGTGCCAGCAGCTTGATGACAGGGGGCACTGAAGCTTTCTTT. It specifies CASSLMTGGTEAFF. Looking up the rest from reference TRBV11-2 and TRBJ1-1 gives the full variable domain: EAGVAQSPRYKIIEKRQSVAFWCNPISGHATLYWYQQILGQGPKLLIQFQNNGVVDDSQLPKDRFSAERLKGVDSTLKIQPAKLEDSAVYLCASSLMTGGTEAFFGQGTRLTVV.

The genes are TRBV7-9 and TRBJ2-1; a weak D match, TRBD1 (6 bases). V dropped 5 bases and J dropped 6 bases, with 20 bases sitting between them. The CDR3 has 16 amino acids. CDR1 and CDR2 (germline): SEHNR, FQNEAQ (reference sequence). CDR3 loop: CASSIGTPHVPNEQFF. The CDR3 DNA reads TGTGCCAGCAGCATCGGGACACCACACGTACCCAATGAGCAGTTCTTC.